Each of the 5 T cell receptor beta chains below was sequenced from the same sample in a study of T cell responses to AZD1222 COVID-19 vaccine. Generated by immunoSEQ multiplex PCR, the TCRdb table keeps only in-frame clones and is missing some. The table has 84,000 or so clones, 80% to 90% seen once. The source was peripheral blood, collected on day 0 of AZD1222 vaccination. The origin of the receptors is an adult in good health.

This rearrangement joins TRBV3-1 (or the pseudogene TRBV3-2) to TRBJ2-7, with TRBD2 as a possible D gene (5 bases). Germline CDR1 reads LGHDT; CDR2 reads YNNKEL (reference sequence). Trimming took 4 bases from V and 2 from J, leaving 15 bases between them. This CDR3 comprises 15 residues. In DNA form, the CDR3 reads TGTGCCAGCAGCCGGTCGGCGGGTTTAGCCTACGAGCAGTACTTC. Its protein product is CASSRSAGLAYEQYF.

This chain joins TRBV11-2 and TRBJ2-7, with 7 bases lining up with TRBD1. The V gene end was trimmed by 5 bases and the J gene end by 5 bases; junction bases not matched to a gene: 9. The CDR3 extends over 14 amino acids. The germline V gene has CDR1 SGHAT and CDR2 FQNNGV. DNA for the CDR3: TGTGCCAGCAGCCCGTTACAGGGGTACGACGAGCAGTACTTC. This gives the protein CASSPLQGYDEQYF.

In nucleotides, the CDR3 is TGTGCCAGCAGCTTGGCCGGGGTCGGTGAGCAGTTCTTC. As protein: CASSLAGVGEQFF. The chain carries TRBV5-6 and TRBJ2-1, with D maybe TRBD2 (5 bases). Germline V gene lookup returns CDR1 SGHDT and CDR2 YYEEEE. The CDR3 loop spans 13 amino acids. Between the trimmed V and J ends, which lost 0 bases and 9 bases, there was a span of 10 bases.

This CDR3 is CASSSRDYTGELFF. CDR3 nucleotides: TGTGCCAGTAGTAGCCGGGATTACACCGGGGAGCTGTTTTTT. The gene calls are TRBV19 and TRBJ2-2, with D possibly TRBD2 on 5 matching bases. Trimming removed 4 bases at V and 3 bases at J, with 9 bases between. This CDR3 region has 14 residues. Germline lookup yields CDR1 LNHDA and CDR2 SQIVND (reference sequence).

This chain uses TRBV30 with TRBJ2-5; D unclear. The CDR3 has 11 residues. Trimming cost V 5 bases and J 5 bases, with 9 bases left between them. CDR1 and CDR2 (germline): GTSNPN, SVGIG (reference sequence). The CDR3 sequence is CAWGHRETQYF. DNA of the CDR3: TGTGCCTGGGGGCATCGGGAGACCCAGTACTTC.